This T cell receptor (beta chain) was observed in a study of a mutant IDH1 vaccine in newly diagnosed glioma. Measured with immunoSEQ multiplex PCR; TCRdb has only the in-frame clones, and not every one. The table has roughly 46,000 clones, about nine tenths seen once. Time point noted: baseline, week 1 (first vaccination visit). Treatment specified: pre-vaccination baseline after standard-of-care therapy. The sample holds a few counts of this clone. Trimming left V 2 bases short and J 4 bases short, with 15 bases between. This CDR3 spans 15 amino acids. CDR1 and CDR2 (germline): MNHEY, SMNVEV (reference sequence).

This chain links TRBV27 with TRBJ2-7; D remains unclear. Sequencing was performed on PBMCs, taken from a glioma patient treated with radiotherapy, temozolomide or both. This clonotype was sampled from a man aged 40-55 years with glioma. This chain's CDR3 is CASSLRVVNGYEQYF. The CDR3 DNA reads as TGTGCCAGCAGTTTAAGAGTAGTGAACGGGTACGAGCAGTACTTC.